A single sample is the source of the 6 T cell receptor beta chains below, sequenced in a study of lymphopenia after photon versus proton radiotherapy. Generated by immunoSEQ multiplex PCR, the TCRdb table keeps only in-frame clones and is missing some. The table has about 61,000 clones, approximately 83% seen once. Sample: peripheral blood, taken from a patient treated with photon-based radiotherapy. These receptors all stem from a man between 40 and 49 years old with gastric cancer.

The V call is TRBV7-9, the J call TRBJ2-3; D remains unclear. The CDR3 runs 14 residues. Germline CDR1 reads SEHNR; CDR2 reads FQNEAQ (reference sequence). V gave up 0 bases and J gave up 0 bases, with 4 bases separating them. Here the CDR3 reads CASSLALSTDTQYF. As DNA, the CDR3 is TGTGCCAGCAGCTTAGCGCTCAGCACAGATACGCAGTATTTT.

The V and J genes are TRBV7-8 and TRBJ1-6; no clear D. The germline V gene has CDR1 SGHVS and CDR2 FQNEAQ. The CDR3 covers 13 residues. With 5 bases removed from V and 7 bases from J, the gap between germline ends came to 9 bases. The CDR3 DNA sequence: TGTGCCAGCAGCGCGGGCAAGAATTCACCCCTCCACTTT. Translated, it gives CASSAGKNSPLHF.

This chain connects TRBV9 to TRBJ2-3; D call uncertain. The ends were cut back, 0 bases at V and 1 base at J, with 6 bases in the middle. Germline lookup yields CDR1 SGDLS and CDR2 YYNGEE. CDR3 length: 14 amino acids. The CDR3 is CASSVGGRTDTQYF. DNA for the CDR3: TGTGCCAGCAGCGTAGGCGGTCGCACAGATACGCAGTATTTT.

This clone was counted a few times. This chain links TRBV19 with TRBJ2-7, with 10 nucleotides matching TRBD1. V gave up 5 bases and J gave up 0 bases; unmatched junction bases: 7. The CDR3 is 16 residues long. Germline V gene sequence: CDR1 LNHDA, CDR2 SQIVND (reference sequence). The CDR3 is CASSDPRDRGSYEQYF. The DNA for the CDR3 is TGTGCCAGTAGTGACCCCCGGGACAGGGGCTCCTACGAGCAGTACTTC.

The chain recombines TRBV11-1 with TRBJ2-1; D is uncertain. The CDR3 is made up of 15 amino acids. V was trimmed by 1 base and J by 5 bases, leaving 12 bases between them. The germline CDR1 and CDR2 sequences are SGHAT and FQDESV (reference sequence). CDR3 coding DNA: TGTGCCAGCAGCTTAGATAGGATCCCCAACAATGAGCAGTTCTTC. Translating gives CASSLDRIPNNEQFF.

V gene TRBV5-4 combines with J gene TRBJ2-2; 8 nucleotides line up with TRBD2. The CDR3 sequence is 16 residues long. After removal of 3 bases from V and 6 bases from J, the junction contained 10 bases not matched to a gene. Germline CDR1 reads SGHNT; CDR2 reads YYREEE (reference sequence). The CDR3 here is CASSSPGGLSPGELFF. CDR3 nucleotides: TGTGCCAGCAGCTCACCGGGGGGGCTATCCCCCGGGGAGCTGTTTTTT. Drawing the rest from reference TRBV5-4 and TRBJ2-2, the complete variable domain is ETGVTQSPTHLIKTRGQQVTLRCSSQSGHNTVSWYQQALGQGPQFIFQYYREEENGRGNFPPRFSGLQFPNYSSELNVNALELDDSALYLCASSSPGGLSPGELFFGEGSRLTVL.